Following are 4 T cell receptor beta chains from one sample sequenced in a study of T-cell memory formation after mild COVID-19. TCRdb processed the 5' RACE reads anew with MiXCR; each CDR3 protein has one entry. The sample shows roughly 300,000 distinct CDR3 sequences, approximately 13% of them seen only once. Material: PBMCs or a T cell subset sorted from them (not recorded which). Receptors were obtained from a man between 18 and 35 years old who had mild COVID-19 (a few samples of this study predate the infection). Cell type and time point are not known.

This clonotype has a handful of counts. J is TRBJ1-2 and V is TRBV5-6; TRBD1 is a possible D gene (5 bases). The CDR3 covers 15 residues. V lost 1 base and J lost 4, with 14 bases in between. Looked up from germline, CDR1 is SGHDT and CDR2 is YYEEEE. The chain's CDR3 is CASSLTGGAGYGYTF. Written as DNA, the CDR3 is TGTGCCAGCAGCTTGACAGGAGGGGCAGGCTATGGCTACACCTTC. Variable domain in full (rest from reference TRBV5-6 and TRBJ1-2): DAGVTQSPTHLIKTRGQQVTLRCSPKSGHDTVSWYQQALGQGPQFIFQYYEEEERQRGNFPDRFSGHQFPNYSSELNVNALLLGDSALYLCASSLTGGAGYGYTFGSGTRLTVV.

With respect to this clonotype: Without the conserved terminal phenylalanine or tryptophan, this CDR3 likely stems from a read error. Because the CDR3's place on the DNA is in doubt, the DNA is left out and the CDR3 is given as listed by TCRdb. The chain links TRBV7-3 to TRBJ2-7; the table's D gene call, TRBD1, was not cross checked with the DNA. Germline values: CDR1 SGHTA, CDR2 FQGTGA. The CDR3 totals 8 residues, both ends included. CDR3 in amino acids: CASSLSPT.

The chain has TRBV9 and TRBJ1-1; D remains unclear. CDR3 length: 15 amino acids. Germline lookup yields CDR1 SGDLS and CDR2 YYNGEE. Trimming left V 4 bases short and J 5 bases short, with 18 bases between. CDR3 region: CASSIGPGSGTEAFF. The CDR3 DNA reads as TGTGCCAGCAGCATCGGACCCGGTTCGGGGACTGAAGCTTTCTTT.

This clonotype was counted a few times. The gene calls are TRBV7-6 and TRBJ2-1; maybe TRBD2 (6 bases). The germline V and J ends were trimmed by 5 bases and 7 bases, with 18 bases remaining between them. The CDR3 covers 15 residues. Germline CDR1 SGHVS, CDR2 FNYEAQ. The CDR3 protein is CASSRNGGGVNEQFF. The CDR3 DNA reads TGTGCCAGCAGCCGAAATGGGGGAGGCGTAAATGAGCAGTTCTTC.